This T cell receptor (beta chain) was found in a study of identical twins. This clonotype was recorded a few times. TCRdb reprocessed the 5' RACE reads with MiXCR, giving one entry per CDR3 protein. The sample yields 650,000 to 800,000 distinct CDR3 sequences, 8% to 9% seen once. Trimming removed 4 bases from V and 7 bases from J, with 15 bases in between. The CDR3 runs 14 residues. Germline V lookup: CDR1 KGHSH, CDR2 LQKENI. These data were likewise used in another study, on yellow fever vaccine responses in identical twins.

The TCR was taken from a woman aged 18 to 35 in good health. The J gene is TRBJ2-3, the V gene TRBV18, with D perhaps TRBD1 (5 bases). Sequencing was performed on PBMCs. CDR3 nucleotide sequence: TGTGCCAGCTCACAGGGGCCGCCCGCCAATACGCAGTATTTT. Amino acids: CASSQGPPANTQYF.